The 14 T cell receptor beta chains below all came from one sample that was sequenced in a study of beta chain features in type 1 diabetes. General observations from the study: Patients with Type 1 diabetes showed moderately but significantly shorter TCRB CDR3s in all four CD4+ subsets.

Their antigens remain unidentified. Of the isolated RNA, all was reverse transcribed, and so the sequenced material was expressed TCRB transcripts. Sequencing used immunoSEQ multiplex PCR; TCRdb keeps in-frame clones, though not all of them. The sample lists approximately 730,000 clones, around 15% occurring once. Sample: naive CD4+ T cells from blood. All receptors come from a man younger than 30 with type 1 diabetes.

This clone was seen a few times. This sequence joins TRBV7-9 and TRBJ1-4, with TRBD1 as a possible D gene (5 bases). The germline gives CDR1 SEHNR, CDR2 FQNEAQ (reference sequence). The CDR3 sequence is 14 residues long. V lost 4 bases to trimming and J lost 5 bases, with 11 bases between them. In DNA form, the CDR3 reads TGTGCCAGCAGCTATGGGACCGAGAATGAAAAACTGTTTTTT. This codes for CASSYGTENEKLFF.

This clone has more than one count but fewer than ten. The chain is built from TRBV19 and TRBJ2-6; D uncertain. The CDR3 consists of 20 residues. Germline V gives CDR1 LNHDA, CDR2 SQIVND (reference sequence). Trimming cost V 3 bases and J 1 base, with 22 bases left between them. In DNA form, the CDR3 reads TGTGCCAGTAGTATTGTCCCGGTGTCGGCCGCATTTTCTGGGGCCAACGTCCTGACTTTC. Residues: CASSIVPVSAAFSGANVLTF.

The J gene is TRBJ2-1, the V gene TRBV5-6; the D is unclear. Between the trimmed V and J ends, which lost 4 bases and 8 bases, there was a span of 22 bases. Germline V gene lookup returns CDR1 SGHDT and CDR2 YYEEEE. This CDR3 is 16 amino acids long. The DNA for the CDR3 is TGTGCCAGCAGCCGTCTTGGAGACTCACAGAAGGATGAGCAGTTCTTC. This gives the protein CASSRLGDSQKDEQFF.

The rearrangement links TRBV7-2 to TRBJ1-1; weak D call: TRBD1 (6 bases). V was trimmed by 5 bases and J by 2 bases, leaving 12 bases between them. Germline CDR1 SGHTA, CDR2 FQGNSA. The CDR3 is 14 residues long. The CDR3, as DNA: TGTGCCAGCAGCCTAGGACAGTCCAACACTGAAGCTTTCTTT. Protein: CASSLGQSNTEAFF.

This clone came up a few times. This sample also contains other DNA sequences that code for the same CDR3. The chain is built from TRBV7-9 and TRBJ1-2; possibly TRBD1 for D (5 bases). This CDR3 region has 13 residues. Germline assignment: CDR1 SEHNR and CDR2 FQNEAQ (reference sequence). V gave up 5 bases and J gave up 4 bases, with 11 bases separating them. The CDR3 spells CASSHGQGYGYTF. The CDR3 DNA reads TGTGCCAGCAGCCACGGGCAGGGCTATGGCTACACCTTC.

This clone was counted a few times. The CDR3 region is CASSQGATTSGGPSDTDTQYF. The CDR3 region has the DNA TGCGCCAGCAGCCAAGGTGCTACCACTAGCGGGGGACCCTCGGACACAGATACGCAGTATTTT. This chain uses TRBV4-1 with TRBJ2-3, with 11 bases matching TRBD2. V was pared by 1 base and J by 2 bases, with 17 bases of the junction left unmatched. The germline CDR1 and CDR2 sequences are MGHRA and YSYEKL. This CDR3 has 21 residues.

This clone was found a few times. The genes are TRBV7-9 and TRBJ1-1; D remains unclear. This CDR3 has 15 amino acids. CDR1 is SEHNR and CDR2 is FQNEAQ in the germline V gene (reference sequence). Trimming took off 5 bases at V and 1 base at J, with 14 bases between the two ends. CDR3 sequence (DNA): TGTGCCAGCAGCCCCAGGTCCTTAACGAACACTGAAGCTTTCTTT. This sequence encodes CASSPRSLTNTEAFF.

The chain is built from TRBV4-1 and TRBJ2-7, with D maybe TRBD1 (6 bases). V lost 2 bases and J 0 bases, leaving 20 bases between the germline ends. The CDR3 spans 18 residues. CDR1 and CDR2 from the germline V gene are MGHRA and YSYEKL. The CDR3 nucleotides are TGCGCCAGCAGCCAACGACCGGGACAAGGGGCACTCTCCTACGAGCAGTACTTC. The encoded protein is CASSQRPGQGALSYEQYF.

This sequence joins TRBV11-2 and TRBJ2-7; D is unresolved. Germline CDR1 is SGHAT and CDR2 is FQNNGV. Trimming took 4 bases from V and 6 from J, leaving 13 bases between them. This CDR3 contains 13 residues. The CDR3 DNA is TGTGCCAGCAGCTCCCGACGGGTCTCCGAGCAGTACTTC. Amino acid sequence: CASSSRRVSEQYF.

The V gene is TRBV2, the J gene TRBJ1-5; D remains unclear. Germline loops: CDR1 SNHLY, CDR2 FYNNEI. V was cut by 6 bases and J by 0 bases, with 12 bases left in between. The CDR3 covers 15 residues. The chain's CDR3 is CASRAELYSNQPQHF. CDR3 nucleotide sequence: TGTGCCAGCAGAGCTGAACTTTATAGCAATCAGCCCCAGCATTTT.

The chain combines TRBV18 with TRBJ2-3; 8 bases fit TRBD1. Unmatched junction bases numbered 7, after V lost 2 bases and J lost 3 bases. The germline gives CDR1 KGHSH, CDR2 LQKENI. The CDR3 is 16 amino acids. DNA for the CDR3: TGTGCCAGCTCACCATACAGGGACAGGATGACAGATACGCAGTATTTT. This gives the protein CASSPYRDRMTDTQYF.

The chain has TRBV5-6 and TRBJ2-2, with TRBD1 matching 10 bases. CDR1 and CDR2 (germline): SGHDT, YYEEEE. The CDR3 is made up of 15 amino acids. With 4 bases clipped from V and 3 bases from J, the junction kept 3 bases outside the gene matches. CDR3 sequence reads: CASSPDRGDTGELFF. CDR3 in DNA: TGTGCCAGCAGCCCGGACAGGGGGGACACCGGGGAGCTGTTTTTT.

As concerns this clone: Other DNA sequences in this sample translate to the same CDR3. This chain uses TRBV30 with TRBJ1-2; TRBD1 aligns across 7 bases. The CDR3 is made up of 12 amino acids. The ends lost 6 bases at V and 8 bases at J; junction bases unmatched: 9. Germline CDR1 GTSNPN, CDR2 SVGIG (reference sequence). The CDR3 DNA sequence: TGTGCCTGCTACAGGGGAACGGTGGGCTACACCTTC. Amino acids: CACYRGTVGYTF.

A few counts support this clone. The chain is built from TRBV29-1 and TRBJ1-2, with 9 bases that match TRBD1. Unmatched junction bases numbered 9, after V lost 4 bases and J lost 6 bases. There are 14 residues in the CDR3. The V gene's germline CDR1 is SQVTM and CDR2 ANQGSEA. CDR3 region: CSVVHQDRGDGYTF. In nucleotides, the CDR3 is TGCAGCGTTGTGCACCAGGACAGGGGTGATGGCTACACCTTC. Complete variable domain (other parts from reference TRBV29-1 and TRBJ1-2): SAVISQKPSRDICQRGTSLTIQCQVDSQVTMMFWYRQQPGQSLTLIATANQGSEATYESGFVIDKFPISRPNLTFSTLTVSNMSPEDSSIYLCSVVHQDRGDGYTFGSGTRLTVV.